This T cell receptor (beta chain) is drawn from a study of T cell changes during pregnancy in multiple sclerosis. Germline values: CDR1 MNHEY, CDR2 SVGAGI. The CDR3 sequence is 15 residues long. V trimming: 5 bases; J trimming: 4 bases; junction bases outside the gene matches: 9. Repertoires were generated with immunoSEQ multiplex PCR, while TCRdb's copy carries only in-frame clones and drops some. The table includes 60,000 to 70,000 clones, roughly 91% detected once. The chain is built from TRBV6-5 and TRBJ1-2, with 8 positions matching TRBD1. The specimen comprised peripheral blood, sampled after pregnancy. The sequence was obtained from a female donor in good health, enrolled as a control in a pregnancy study. The CDR3 nucleotides are TGTGCCAGCAGTGGGGACAGGCGAGAGCTCTATGGCTACACCTTC. This encodes CASSGDRRELYGYTF.